This T cell receptor (beta chain) was retrieved from a study of cytomegalovirus exposure and HLA in healthy donors. Primers for the PCR totalled 60 Vbeta and 13 Jbeta. The method was immunoSEQ multiplex PCR; TCRdb's version includes in-frame clones alone and lacks a portion of them. The sample has 100,000 to 150,000 clones, approximately 77% seen once. CDR3 length equals 14 residues. CDR1 and CDR2 from the germline V gene are SEHNR and FQNEAQ (reference sequence). With V trimmed by 8 bases and J by 10 bases, 11 bases remained unmatched. Study-wide results and caveats: Association of a missense DCLRE1C variant with TCR beta V- and J-gene trimming was reported in a later analysis.

The sample holds a few counts of this clone. The antigen is not known. The TCR comes from a man aged 18-30 years in good health and CMV-seronegative. V is TRBV7-9 and J is TRBJ1-6, with TRBD1 identical over 7 bases. The specimen was PBMCs. CDR3 in DNA: TGTGCCAGCCGCATGACAGGGACCGCATCACCCCTCCACTTT. Translating it yields CASRMTGTASPLHF.